The rows below give T cell receptor beta chains drawn from one sample of a study of blood T cell repertoires in COVID-19. The data were produced by immunoSEQ multiplex PCR, yet TCRdb's version contains in-frame clones alone and is incomplete. The profile shows about 150,000 clones, around four fifths of them singletons. Sequenced material: peripheral blood. The receptor source for this set is an elderly woman with COVID-19, enrolled during active disease. Each CDR3 is given with its conserved first and last residue. The D gene is left open where the match is weak. Clone size appears in some rows only: once, few, many, or a class for an expanded clone.

>TRBV6-5|TRBJ2-7|-|-
CASRPPTGLVYEQYF
TGTGCCAGCAGACCACCTACAGGGTTAGTCTACGAGCAGTACTTC
>TRBV19|TRBJ2-1|-|TRBD2
CASSGLAGAGAIRNEQFF
TGTGCCAGCTCGGGGCTAGCGGGAGCCGGAGCAATTCGCAATGAGCAGTTCTTC
>TRBV29-1|TRBJ2-1|-|-
CSVYWRQSSYNEQFF
TGCAGCGTTTACTGGCGACAGAGCTCCTACAATGAGCAGTTCTTC
>TRBV10-3|TRBJ2-5|-|TRBD2
CAIRSTSGGAPETQYF
TGTGCCATCAGGAGCACTAGCGGGGGGGCCCCAGAGACCCAGTACTTC
>TRBV7-9|TRBJ2-5|once|TRBD2
CAGGRGSQETQYF
TGTGCCGGAGGGAGGGGTTCTCAAGAGACCCAGTACTTC
>TRBV30|TRBJ2-1|-|TRBD2
CAWSVGTSSATEQFF
TGTGCCTGGAGTGTTGGGACTAGCTCTGCAACTGAGCAGTTCTTC
>TRBV18|TRBJ1-2|-|TRBD1
CASSHGTGANYGYTF
TGTGCCAGCTCACATGGGACAGGGGCTAACTATGGCTACACCTTC
>TRBV19|TRBJ1-2|-|-
CASSHGVTDSYGYTF
TGTGCCAGTAGTCATGGGGTCACTGACAGCTATGGCTACACCTTC
>TRBV15|TRBJ2-3|-|TRBD2
CATSREGGRSTDTQYF
TGTGCCACCAGCAGAGAGGGCGGGAGGTCCACAGATACGCAGTATTTT
>TRBV5-1|TRBJ2-7|-|TRBD2
CASSLAGVTVLEQYF
TGCGCCAGCAGCTTAGCGGGAGTAACGGTCCTCGAGCAGTACTTC
>TRBV9|TRBJ1-2|-|-
CASSVNNYGYTF
TGTGCCAGCAGCGTCAATAACTATGGCTACACCTTC
>TRBV18|TRBJ1-1|-|-
CASSLLIGSVEAFF
TGTGCCAGCTCCCTCCTCATCGGGTCAGTTGAAGCTTTCTTT
>TRBV19|TRBJ2-6|-|-
CASSFHSSGANVLTF
TGTGCCAGTAGTTTCCACAGCTCTGGGGCCAACGTCCTGACTTTC
>TRBV6-2/TRBV6-3|TRBJ2-1|-|-
CASSYGLAVEQFF
TGTGCCAGCAGTTACGGTCTAGCTGTGGAGCAGTTCTTC
>TRBV28|TRBJ1-2|-|TRBD1
CASSYPGTGGTYGYTF
TGTGCCAGCAGTTACCCGGGGACAGGGGGCACCTATGGCTACACCTTC
>TRBV23-1|TRBJ2-1|-|TRBD2
CASRRGSGRVINEQFF
TGCGCCAGCAGGCGGGGTAGCGGGAGGGTGATCAATGAGCAGTTCTTC
>TRBV19|TRBJ2-7|-|TRBD1
CASSSTGALTYEQYF
TGTGCCAGTAGTAGTACAGGGGCCTTAACCTACGAGCAGTACTTC
>TRBV14|TRBJ1-6|once|-
CASSQEGGRYNSPLHF
TGTGCCAGCAGCCAAGAGGGCGGGAGATATAATTCACCCCTCCACTTT
>TRBV7-2|TRBJ1-1|-|TRBD1
CASSLTGTGMNTEAFF
TGTGCCAGCAGCTTAACAGGGACAGGAATGAACACTGAAGCTTTCTTT
>TRBV5-1|TRBJ2-1|-|-
CASSLISVNNEQFF
TGCGCCAGCAGCTTGATTAGCGTTAACAATGAGCAGTTCTTC
>TRBV20-1|TRBJ2-3|-|TRBD2
CSASWGLGGTDTQYF
TGCAGTGCTAGTTGGGGACTAGGGGGCACAGATACGCAGTATTTT
>TRBV10-2|TRBJ2-2|-|-
CASSEVQGSDGELFF
TGCGCCAGCAGTGAGGTGCAGGGTAGTGACGGGGAGCTGTTTTTT
>TRBV6-2/TRBV6-3|TRBJ2-1|-|-
CASSRVGEQFF
TGTGCCAGCAGCCGCGTTGGTGAGCAGTTCTTC
>TRBV21-1|TRBJ2-7|-|-
CASNPFDSLCSSYEQYF
TGTGCCAGCAACCCCTTCGACAGTCTTTGCAGCTCCTACGAGCAGTACTTC
>TRBV23-1|TRBJ1-1|-|-
CASSQPAVPVWGRRTEAFF
TGCGCCAGCTCACAGCCCGCGGTTCCCGTTTGGGGGCGAAGAACTGAAGCTTTCTTT
>TRBV10-3|TRBJ2-7|-|TRBD2
CAITRGPGLASYEQYF
TGTGCCATCACCCGGGGGCCGGGACTAGCGTCCTACGAGCAGTACTTC
>TRBV21-1|TRBJ1-1|-|-
CASSKDRGQENTEAFF
TGTGCCAGCAGCAAAGATAGGGGGCAGGAGAACACTGAAGCTTTCTTT
>TRBV28|TRBJ2-7|-|-
CATDSKPAYEQYF
TGTGCCACAGACAGCAAACCAGCCTACGAGCAGTACTTC
>TRBV29-1|TRBJ1-2|-|TRBD1
CSVDGTGNGYTF
TGCAGCGTTGATGGGACAGGGAATGGCTACACCTTC
>TRBV7-2|TRBJ1-4|-|TRBD1
CASSSDRLNEKLFF
TGTGCCAGCAGCTCGGACAGGCTTAATGAAAAACTGTTTTTT
>TRBV12-3/TRBV12-4|TRBJ1-4|-|-
CASSSNRGTLFF
TGTGCCAGCAGTTCCAACCGAGGAACACTGTTTTTT
>TRBV5-1|TRBJ2-7|-|TRBD2
CASSLGQRDVYEQYF
TGCGCCAGCAGCTTGGGCCAGCGGGACGTCTACGAGCAGTACTTC
>TRBV12-3/TRBV12-4|TRBJ2-5|few|-
CASSQKETQYF
TGTGCCAGCAGCCAGAAAGAGACCCAGTACTTC
>TRBV10-2|TRBJ2-7|-|TRBD1
CASSESGQGAYEQYF
TGCGCCAGCAGTGAGTCAGGACAGGGAGCCTACGAGCAGTACTTC
>TRBV6-5|TRBJ2-5|-|-
CASGPGGFRETQYF
TGTGCCAGCGGCCCGGGCGGGTTTAGGGAGACCCAGTACTTC
>TRBV7-9|TRBJ1-6|-|TRBD1
CASSLRGLGNSPLHF
TGTGCCAGCAGCCTCAGGGGGTTGGGTAATTCACCCCTCCACTTT
>TRBV7-7|TRBJ2-1|-|TRBD2
CASSIGLAAYNEQFF
TGTGCCAGCAGCATCGGACTAGCGGCGTACAATGAGCAGTTCTTC
>TRBV7-3|TRBJ2-7|once|-
CASSLRRDSYEQYF
TGTGCCAGCAGCTTACGGCGGGACAGCTACGAGCAGTACTTC
>TRBV19|TRBJ2-1|once|TRBD1
CASIPDRGSSYNEQFF
TGTGCCAGTATACCCGACAGGGGGAGCTCCTACAATGAGCAGTTCTTC
>TRBV19|TRBJ2-1|-|TRBD2
CASSSWTSGTGNEQFF
TGTGCCAGTAGCTCGTGGACTAGCGGGACGGGCAATGAGCAGTTCTTC
>TRBV2|TRBJ2-7|-|TRBD1
CASSGTGSYEQYF
TGTGCCAGCAGCGGGACAGGGTCCTACGAGCAGTACTTC
>TRBV11-2|TRBJ1-4|-|TRBD1
CASSLDPPGGGNEKLFF
TGTGCCAGCAGCTTAGATCCCCCAGGGGGCGGAAATGAAAAACTGTTTTTT
>TRBV4-2|TRBJ1-6|once|-
CASSRSRQDYNSPLHF
TGTGCCAGCAGCCGCTCTCGACAGGACTATAATTCACCCCTCCACTTT
>TRBV10-1|TRBJ2-7|-|-
CASSEFNSYEQYF
TGCGCCAGCAGTGAGTTTAACTCCTACGAGCAGTACTTC